This T cell receptor (beta chain) was sequenced during a study of blood T cell repertoires in COVID-19. Looking at the study overall: COVID-19 samples collected from the United States, Italy and Spain covered acute and convalescent phases.

Here immunoSEQ multiplex PCR was the method, and the copy in TCRdb shows in-frame clones only, minus some. The sample holds a few hundred thousand clones, roughly nine tenths seen once. Trimming removed 1 base from V and 2 bases from J; junction bases left unmatched: 4. Germline CDR1 and CDR2: SGHNT and YENEEA. This CDR3 is built from 16 residues. This clone occurred once. Sequenced sample: PBMCs or T cells enriched from blood (not recorded which). The TCR sequence derives from a woman younger than 35 in a cohort exposed to, infected with or recovered from COVID-19 (not recorded which). The rearrangement uses TRBV11-3 and TRBJ2-3; 9 nucleotides match TRBD2. CDR3 nucleotide sequence: TGTGCCAGCAGCTTAGGCGGCGGGAGGGTCACAGATACGCAGTATTTT. It yields the protein CASSLGGGRVTDTQYF.